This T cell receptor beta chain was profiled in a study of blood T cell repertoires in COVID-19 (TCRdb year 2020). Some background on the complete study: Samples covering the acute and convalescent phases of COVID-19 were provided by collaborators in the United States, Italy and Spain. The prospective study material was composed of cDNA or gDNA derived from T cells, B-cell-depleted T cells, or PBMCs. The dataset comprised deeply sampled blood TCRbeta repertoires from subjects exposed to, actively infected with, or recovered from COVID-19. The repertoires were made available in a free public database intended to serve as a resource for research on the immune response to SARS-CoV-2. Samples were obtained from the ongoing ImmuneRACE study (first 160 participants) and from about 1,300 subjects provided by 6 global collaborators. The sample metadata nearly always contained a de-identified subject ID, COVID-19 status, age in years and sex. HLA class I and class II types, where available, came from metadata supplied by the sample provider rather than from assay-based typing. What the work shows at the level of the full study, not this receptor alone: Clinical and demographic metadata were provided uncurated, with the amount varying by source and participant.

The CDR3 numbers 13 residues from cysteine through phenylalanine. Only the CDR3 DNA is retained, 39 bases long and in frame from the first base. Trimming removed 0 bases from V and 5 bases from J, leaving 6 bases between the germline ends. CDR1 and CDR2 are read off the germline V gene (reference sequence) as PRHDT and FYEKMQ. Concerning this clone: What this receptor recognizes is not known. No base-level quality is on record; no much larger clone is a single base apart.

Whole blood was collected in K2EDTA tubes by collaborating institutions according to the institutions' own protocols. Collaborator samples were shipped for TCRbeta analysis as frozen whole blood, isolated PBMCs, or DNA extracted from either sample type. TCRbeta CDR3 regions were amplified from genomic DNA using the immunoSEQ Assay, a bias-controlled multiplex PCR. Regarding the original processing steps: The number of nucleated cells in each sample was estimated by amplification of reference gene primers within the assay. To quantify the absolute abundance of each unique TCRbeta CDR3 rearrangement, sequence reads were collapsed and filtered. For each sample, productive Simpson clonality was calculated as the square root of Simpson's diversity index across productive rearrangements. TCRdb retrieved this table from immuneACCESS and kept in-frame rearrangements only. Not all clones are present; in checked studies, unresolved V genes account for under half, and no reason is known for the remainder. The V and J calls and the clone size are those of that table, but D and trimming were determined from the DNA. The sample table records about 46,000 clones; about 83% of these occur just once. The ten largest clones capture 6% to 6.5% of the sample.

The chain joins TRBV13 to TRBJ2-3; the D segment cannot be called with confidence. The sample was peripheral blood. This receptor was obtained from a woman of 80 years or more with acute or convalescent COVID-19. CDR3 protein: CASSLGLEDTQYF. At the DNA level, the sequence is TGTGCCAGCAGCTTAGGCTTAGAAGATACGCAGTATTTT.